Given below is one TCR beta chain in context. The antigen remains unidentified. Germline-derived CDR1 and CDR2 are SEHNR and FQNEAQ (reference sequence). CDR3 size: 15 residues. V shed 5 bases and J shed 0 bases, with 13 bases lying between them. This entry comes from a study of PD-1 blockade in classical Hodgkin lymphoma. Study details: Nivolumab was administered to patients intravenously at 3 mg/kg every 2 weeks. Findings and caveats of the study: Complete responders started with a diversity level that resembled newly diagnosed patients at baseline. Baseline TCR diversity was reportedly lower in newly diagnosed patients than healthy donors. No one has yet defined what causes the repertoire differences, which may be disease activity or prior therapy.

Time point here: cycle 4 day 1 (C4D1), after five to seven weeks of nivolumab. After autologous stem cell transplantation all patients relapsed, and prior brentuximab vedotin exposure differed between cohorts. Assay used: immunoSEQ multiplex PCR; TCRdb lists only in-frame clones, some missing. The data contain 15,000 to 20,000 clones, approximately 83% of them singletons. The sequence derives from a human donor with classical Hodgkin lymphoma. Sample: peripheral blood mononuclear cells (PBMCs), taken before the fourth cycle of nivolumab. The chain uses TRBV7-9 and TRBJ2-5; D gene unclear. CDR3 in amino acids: CASSPYTLYQETQYF. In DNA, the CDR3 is TGTGCCAGCAGCCCGTACACCCTTTACCAAGAGACCCAGTACTTC.